These 12 T cell receptor beta chains were sequenced from one sample in a study of blood T cell repertoires in COVID-19 (dated by TCRdb to 2020 to 2021). The method behind the library was the immunoSEQ multiplex PCR assay. TCRdb retrieved this table from immuneACCESS and kept in-frame rearrangements only. Not all clones are present; in checked studies, unresolved V genes account for under half, and no reason is known for the remainder. The sample table holds 85,000 to 130,000 clones, of which about 80% were seen once. More than 13% of the sample rests with the top ten. The sequencing input was peripheral blood. The origin of the receptors is a woman in her sixties or seventies with acute or convalescent COVID-19.

This chain uses TRBV25-1 with TRBJ2-7; possibly TRBD2 for D (6 bases). CDR1 and CDR2 (germline): MGHDK, SYGVNS. This CDR3 spans 18 amino acids. Trimming removed 3 bases from V and 3 bases from J, with 24 bases in between. Written as DNA, the CDR3 is TGTGCCAGCAGTGACCGGGACTGGAAGTCAAACTTGAGCTACGAGCAGTACTTC. Translating gives CASSDRDWKSNLSYEQYF.

The V gene is TRBV30, the J gene TRBJ1-5, with D possibly TRBD1 on 5 matching bases. The ends were cut back, 4 bases at V and 4 bases at J, with 20 bases in the middle. The CDR3 is 16 residues long. CDR1 and CDR2 from the germline V gene are GTSNPN and SVGIG (reference sequence). The CDR3, as DNA: TGTGCCTGGACCACTTCCGGGGGGGTTTCGAATCAGCCCCAGCATTTT. Encoded protein: CAWTTSGGVSNQPQHF.

The V call is TRBV7-2, the J call TRBJ1-1, with D unresolved. This CDR3 spans 14 amino acids. The germline gives CDR1 SGHTA, CDR2 FQGNSA. Trimming took 0 bases from V and 0 from J, leaving 5 bases between them. CDR3 nucleotide sequence: TGTGCCAGCAGCTTAGCCGGGGTGAACACTGAAGCTTTCTTT. Translation gives CASSLAGVNTEAFF.

The chain carries TRBV29-1 and TRBJ1-1; 8 bases are a match to TRBD1. There are 17 residues in the CDR3. The trim removed 3 bases at V and 1 base at J, leaving 13 bases unmatched. Germline lookup yields CDR1 SQVTM and CDR2 ANQGSEA. The CDR3 protein is CSVDRWLGQDRNTEAFF. CDR3 nucleotides: TGCAGCGTTGATAGGTGGTTGGGACAGGACCGGAACACTGAAGCTTTCTTT.

This chain connects TRBV7-3 to TRBJ2-2; TRBD1 matches at 7 bases. Losses at the gene ends were 5 bases for V and 3 bases for J; bases not matched to a gene: 6. This CDR3 contains 15 residues. Per the germline V gene, CDR1 is SGHTA and CDR2 is FQGTGA. CDR3 nucleotides: TGTGCCAGCAGCCGACAGGGAATAGACACCGGGGAGCTGTTTTTT. Protein product: CASSRQGIDTGELFF.

This rearrangement joins TRBV5-4 to TRBJ1-2; a weak D match, TRBD1 (5 bases). Germline V gene data show CDR1 as SGHNT and CDR2 as YYREEE (reference sequence). The CDR3 length is 15 residues. Deletions cut 5 bases from V and 3 bases from J, with 17 bases between. The CDR3 loop reads CASSPKIDRYYGYTF. Written as DNA, the CDR3 is TGTGCCAGCAGTCCCAAAATAGACAGATACTATGGCTACACCTTC.

The chain carries TRBV5-1 and TRBJ2-5; tentatively, D is TRBD2 (6 bases). Germline V lookup: CDR1 SGHRS, CDR2 YFSETQ. The CDR3 extends over 16 amino acids. V lost 3 bases, J lost 5 bases, and 20 bases lay in between. The CDR3 DNA sequence: TGCGCCAGCAGCTCCGGGGGTAGCGATTTCGGGGAGACCCAGTACTTC. Translation gives CASSSGGSDFGETQYF. Together with reference TRBV5-1 and TRBJ2-5, the CDR3 gives the full variable domain: KAGVTQTPRYLIKTRGQQVTLSCSPISGHRSVSWYQQTPGQGLQFLFEYFSETQRNKGNFPGRFSGRQFSNSRSEMNVSTLELGDSALYLCASSSGGSDFGETQYFGPGTRLLVL.

This clone has just a few counts. The chain has TRBV18 and TRBJ1-2, with 9 nucleotides matching TRBD1. Per the germline V gene, CDR1 is KGHSH and CDR2 is LQKENI. The J segment lost 8 bases and the V segment lost 3 bases, leaving 10 bases of the junction unmatched. This CDR3 region has 15 residues. The CDR3 sequence: CASSPQGTGIKGYTF. CDR3 DNA sequence: TGTGCCAGCTCACCCCAGGGGACAGGGATTAAAGGCTACACCTTC.

The rearrangement joins TRBV6-5 to TRBJ1-4, with D unclear. Trimming pared 4 bases from V and 5 bases from J, leaving 8 bases between. The CDR3 totals 13 residues. CDR1 is MNHEY and CDR2 is SVGAGI in the germline V gene. The CDR3 reads CASSFRGNEKLFF. DNA for the CDR3: TGTGCCAGCAGTTTCCGGGGAAATGAAAAACTGTTTTTT.

This chain connects TRBV6-4 to TRBJ1-5; D uncertain. Germline V gene lookup returns CDR1 MRHNA and CDR2 SNTAGT. The V gene lost 3 bases and the J gene lost 2 bases, with 8 bases spanning the gap. The CDR3 length is 14 residues. CDR3 protein: CASSESPGNQPQHF. CDR3 coding DNA: TGTGCCAGCAGTGAATCACCAGGCAATCAGCCCCAGCATTTT.

The chain recombines TRBV5-8 with TRBJ2-3; D might be TRBD2 (5 bases). V lost 0 bases to trimming and J lost 3 bases, with 8 bases between them. CDR3 size: 14 residues. Per the germline V gene, CDR1 is SGHTS and CDR2 is YDEGEE. In DNA form, the CDR3 reads TGTGCCAGCAGCTTGGAGACGGGAACAGATACGCAGTATTTT. Translating it yields CASSLETGTDTQYF. Full variable domain (missing parts from reference TRBV5-8 and TRBJ2-3): EAGVTQSPTHLIKTRGQQATLRCSPISGHTSVYWYQQALGLGLQFLLWYDEGEERNRGNFPPRFSGRQFPNYSSELNVNALELEDSALYLCASSLETGTDTQYFGPGTRLTVL.

This sequence joins TRBV27 and TRBJ1-5, with D tentatively TRBD1 (5 bases). V lost 0 bases, J lost 0 bases, and 12 bases lay in between. The CDR3 extends over 17 amino acids. Germline loops: CDR1 MNHEY, CDR2 SMNVEV (reference sequence). The CDR3 region has the DNA TGTGCCAGCAGTTTATCGCCTCAGGGCAGTAGCAATCAGCCCCAGCATTTT. Protein: CASSLSPQGSSNQPQHF.